The 27 T cell receptor beta chains presented below share a single source sample, sequenced in a study of blood T cells in healthy people across ages. A J-beta primer mix and a sample-barcoded 5' primer were used in a second PCR of roughly 7 to 12 cycles. TCRdb re-analysed the 5' RACE reads in MiXCR, keeping a single row per CDR3 protein. The data hold around 800,000 distinct CDR3 sequences, with about 26% observed a single time. The data also belong to a second study, concerning T cells of mothers and their children.

Sequenced material: blood. The receptors come from a boy younger than 18 in good health.

The chain links TRBV18 to TRBJ2-7, with D perhaps matching TRBD2 (5 bases). CDR1 and CDR2 from the germline V gene are KGHSH and LQKENI. Trimming took 5 bases from V and 3 from J, leaving 11 bases between them. The CDR3 runs to 13 residues. The CDR3 DNA reads as TGTGCCAGCTCAAGGAGAGAGGGCTACGAGCAGTACTTC. It encodes CASSRREGYEQYF.

As concerns this clonotype: A read error may account for a junction end that differs from germline. The genes are TRBV7-3 and TRBJ2-4; D may correspond to TRBD1 or TRBD2 (5 bases each). This CDR3 region has 17 residues. Germline V lookup: CDR1 SGHTA, CDR2 FQGTGA. In nucleotides, the CDR3 is TGTGCCAGCAGCTTAACCGGGCGTGCTGGGGGTCGGAACATTCGGTACTTC. Translation: CASSLTGRAGGRNIRYF.

This chain connects TRBV29-1 to TRBJ1-1; D gene ambiguous. Trimming pared 5 bases from V and 1 base from J, leaving 11 bases between. CDR1 is SQVTM, CDR2 ANQGSEA, per germline. The CDR3 covers 13 residues. The CDR3 sequence: CSVKRTGNTEAFF. In DNA form, the CDR3 reads TGCAGCGTTAAAAGGACGGGGAACACTGAAGCTTTCTTT.

The V call is TRBV19, the J call TRBJ1-4; 9 nucleotides match TRBD1. CDR1 LNHDA and CDR2 SQIVND come from the germline V gene (reference sequence). Losses at the gene ends were 10 bases for V and 8 bases for J; bases not matched to a gene: 23. CDR3 length: 18 amino acids. CDR3 region: CATAPQMDRGGLGEKLFF. The CDR3 region has the DNA TGTGCCACCGCGCCCCAAATGGACAGGGGAGGCTTGGGGGAAAAACTGTTTTTT.

This clonotype was seen repeatedly, ten times or more. The gene calls are TRBV29-1 and TRBJ1-4; D ambiguous. This CDR3 is built from 13 residues. V gave up 6 bases and J gave up 8 bases, with 16 bases separating them. Germline V gene data show CDR1 as SQVTM and CDR2 as ANQGSEA. The DNA for the CDR3 is TGCAGCGTCCGACTTATAGTACGGGAAAAACTGTTTTTT. Amino acid sequence: CSVRLIVREKLFF.

The chain has TRBV7-2 and TRBJ1-2; D gene uncertain. Germline loops: CDR1 SGHTA, CDR2 FQGNSA. This CDR3 is 13 amino acids long. V lost 4 bases to trimming and J lost 6 bases, with 12 bases between them. Here the CDR3 reads CASSSPRGNGYTF. CDR3 coding DNA: TGTGCCAGCAGCTCCCCCCGAGGCAATGGCTACACCTTC.

This chain links TRBV14 with TRBJ1-1; D ambiguous. Trimming took 1 base from V and 7 from J, leaving 10 bases between them. This CDR3 is 13 amino acids long. The germline V gene encodes CDR1 SGHDN and CDR2 FVKESK. The CDR3 is CASSQVSMGEAFF. CDR3 nucleotide sequence: TGTGCCAGCAGCCAAGTTTCAATGGGTGAAGCTTTCTTT.

V is TRBV12-3 or TRBV12-4 and J is TRBJ1-4; 7 bases agree with TRBD1. Unmatched junction bases numbered 14, after V lost 7 bases and J lost 0 bases. This CDR3 has 18 residues. For the CDR3, the DNA is TGTGCCAGCACTCGGCGACAGGGCAGACTTGCAACTAATGAAAAACTGTTTTTT. This translates into CASTRRQGRLATNEKLFF.

The chain has TRBV10-2 and TRBJ2-7; D ambiguous. Trimming removed 10 bases from V and 5 bases from J, with 12 bases in between. The germline V gene encodes CDR1 WSHSY and CDR2 SAAADI. This CDR3 spans 11 amino acids. This CDR3 is CAIPSPHEQYF. In DNA form, the CDR3 reads TGCGCCATCCCGTCTCCCCACGAGCAGTACTTC.

This rearrangement joins TRBV12-3 or TRBV12-4 to TRBJ2-6, with 9 bases matching TRBD2. V gave up 3 bases and J gave up 1 base; unmatched junction bases: 4. This CDR3 region has 17 residues. The CDR3: CASSLSSGVSGANVLTF. CDR3 coding DNA: TGTGCCAGCAGTTTGTCTAGCGGGGTATCTGGGGCCAACGTCCTGACTTTC.

In this sample, this clonotype turned up a few times. CDR3 DNA: TGCGCCAGCAGGCAGTACGCCGGCAAGAGGGGCTACACCTTC. Protein: CASRQYAGKRGYTF. The chain combines TRBV4-1 with TRBJ1-2; D is unclear. Germline V gene sequence: CDR1 MGHRA, CDR2 YSYEKL. Trimming shortened V by 6 bases and J by 8 bases, and 19 bases separated the two germline ends. The CDR3 length is 14 residues.

The chain combines TRBV12-3 or TRBV12-4 with TRBJ1-4; D not certain. Trimming removed 4 bases from V and 11 bases from J, with 17 bases in between. This CDR3 has 14 residues. The CDR3 region is CASSSFQSKKKLFF. The CDR3 nucleotides read TGTGCCAGCAGTTCGTTCCAAAGCAAGAAGAAACTGTTTTTT.

This clonotype was observed a few times. The chain carries TRBV5-5 and TRBJ2-5, with D possibly TRBD2 on 6 matching bases. Trimming removed 4 bases from V and 5 bases from J, with 12 bases in between. Germline V lookup: CDR1 SGHKS, CDR2 YYEKEE (reference sequence). This CDR3 is built from 13 residues. The CDR3 protein is CASSRELVETQYF. DNA of the CDR3: TGTGCCAGCAGCCGGGAGCTTGTGGAGACCCAGTACTTC.

This clonotype was picked up one time. The chain employs TRBV5-1 and TRBJ2-1, with 10 nucleotides matching TRBD2. Germline V CDR1 and CDR2: SGHRS, YFSETQ. The CDR3 runs to 16 residues. The junction had 12 bases not matched to a gene; V was cut back by 3 bases and J by 9 bases. CDR3: CASSSGLAGAFFEQFF. CDR3 DNA: TGCGCCAGCAGCTCAGGTCTAGCGGGGGCCTTCTTTGAGCAGTTCTTC.

This chain connects TRBV9 to TRBJ2-3; tentatively, D is TRBD1 or TRBD2 (5 bases each). The CDR3 is 14 residues long. V lost 6 bases and J 1 base, leaving 12 bases between the germline ends. Germline-derived CDR1 and CDR2 are SGDLS and YYNGEE. The CDR3 DNA is TGTGCCAGCACCCGGGACGGAGGCACAGATACGCAGTATTTT. This sequence encodes CASTRDGGTDTQYF.

This clonotype was seen more than once but under ten times. V gene TRBV18 combines with J gene TRBJ1-4; D is possibly TRBD1 (6 bases). The CDR3 is 14 amino acids. Germline lookup yields CDR1 KGHSH and CDR2 LQKENI. With 2 bases removed from V and 12 bases from J, the gap between germline ends came to 16 bases. The CDR3 DNA reads TGTGCCAGCTCACCATCGTCGACGAAGGGGGAACTGTTTTTT. It encodes CASSPSSTKGELFF.

This clonotype was counted only a few times. The genes are TRBV28 and TRBJ2-7; 8 bases line up with TRBD1. V was pared by 2 bases and J by 4 bases, with 10 bases of the junction left unmatched. CDR3 size: 16 residues. Germline V gene lookup returns CDR1 MDHEN and CDR2 SYDVKM. DNA for the CDR3: TGTGCCAGCAGTTTAGGCCCCGGGACAGGCAAATACGAGCAGTACTTC. Translating gives CASSLGPGTGKYEQYF.

This chain connects TRBV12-3 or TRBV12-4 to TRBJ2-7, with TRBD2 matching 8 bases. The CDR3 loop spans 14 amino acids. J was trimmed by 3 bases and V by 2 bases; bases with no gene match: 3. CDR3 protein: CASSLQAGDYEQYF. The DNA of the CDR3 is TGTGCCAGCAGTTTACAAGCGGGGGACTACGAGCAGTACTTC.

This chain joins TRBV9 and TRBJ2-5, with a possible D match to TRBD1 (5 bases). Germline assignment: CDR1 SGDLS and CDR2 YYNGEE. This CDR3 has 13 residues. V lost 3 bases to trimming and J lost 2 bases, with 8 bases between them. CDR3 bases: TGTGCCAGCAGCGAGACAGAACAAGAGACCCAGTACTTC. Protein: CASSETEQETQYF.

The J gene is TRBJ1-2, the V gene TRBV2, with D perhaps matching TRBD1 (6 bases). The CDR3 has 15 residues. Germline loops: CDR1 SNHLY, CDR2 FYNNEI. Trimming shortened V by 2 bases and J by 0 bases, and 10 bases separated the two germline ends. CDR3 nucleotide sequence: TGTGCCAGCAGTGAACTTAACAGGGCTAACTATGGCTACACCTTC. This codes for CASSELNRANYGYTF.

This clonotype has a handful of counts. This sequence joins TRBV12-3 or TRBV12-4 and TRBJ1-3; no definite D call. The CDR3 consists of 12 residues. V was cut by 8 bases and J by 4 bases, with 9 bases left in between. The CDR3 sequence: CASGVFGNTIYF. CDR3 nucleotides: TGTGCCAGCGGGGTCTTCGGAAACACCATATATTTT.

The rearrangement joins TRBV15 to TRBJ2-5; D gene uncertain. The CDR3 is made up of 12 amino acids. Germline lookup yields CDR1 LNHNV and CDR2 YYDKDF (reference sequence). Trimming stripped 5 bases from V and 1 base from J, with 5 bases between. CDR3 coding DNA: TGTGCCACCAGCGGCCCCCAAGAGACCCAGTACTTC. The encoded protein is CATSGPQETQYF. The variable domain in full, completed from reference TRBV15 and TRBJ2-5, reads DAMVIQNPRYQVTQFGKPVTLSCSQTLNHNVMYWYQQKSSQAPKLLFHYYDKDFNNEADTPDNFQSRRPNTSFCFLDIRSPGLGDTAMYLCATSGPQETQYFGPGTRLLVL.

This clonotype was picked up a small number of times. J is TRBJ2-2 and V is TRBV11-2; 10 bases agree with TRBD2. The germline V gene encodes CDR1 SGHAT and CDR2 FQNNGV. The CDR3 has 15 residues. Trimming removed 5 bases from V and 6 bases from J; junction bases left unmatched: 6. CDR3 bases: TGTGCCAGCAGCCCCGGGACTAGCGCCTCCGGGGAGCTGTTTTTT. Translating it yields CASSPGTSASGELFF.

This clonotype has more than one count but fewer than ten. The chain carries TRBV2 and TRBJ2-5; 7 nucleotides agree with TRBD1. The J call is in doubt because the DNA end fits TRBJ2-1 better. CDR3 size: 14 residues. CDR1 and CDR2 from the germline V gene are SNHLY and FYNNEI. The CDR3 DNA reads TGTGCCAGCACCGGACAGGCCACCTACAATGAGCAGTTCTTC. It specifies CASTGQATYNEQFF.

This clonotype has only a few counts. The rearrangement uses TRBV5-1 and TRBJ1-2, with TRBD1 matching 8 bases. Germline V gene lookup returns CDR1 SGHRS and CDR2 YFSETQ. The trim removed 2 bases at V and 2 bases at J, leaving 14 bases unmatched. The CDR3 spans 18 residues. The CDR3 reads CASSFALYRTGLNYGYTF. The CDR3 DNA is TGCGCCAGCAGCTTCGCCCTTTATAGGACAGGGTTAAACTATGGCTACACCTTC.

This clonotype has only a few counts. Here the CDR3 reads CASSQGDRGKLFF. As DNA, the CDR3 is TGTGCCAGCAGCCAAGGAGACAGGGGAAAACTGTTTTTT. The rearrangement uses TRBV3-1 and TRBJ1-4; 8 nucleotides agree with TRBD1. V lost 1 base, J lost 10 bases, and 2 bases stayed unmatched. The CDR3 has 13 residues. CDR1 is LGHDT and CDR2 is YNNKEL in the germline V gene (reference sequence).

The chain has TRBV10-3 and TRBJ2-7, with 7 bases matching TRBD2. The CDR3 consists of 14 residues. V lost 11 bases, J lost 0 bases, and 10 bases stayed unmatched. Germline lookup yields CDR1 ENHRY and CDR2 SYGVKD. In DNA, the CDR3 is TGTGCCTCCGGGAGGCGGGGGAGCTCCTACGAGCAGTACTTC. This gives the protein CASGRRGSSYEQYF.